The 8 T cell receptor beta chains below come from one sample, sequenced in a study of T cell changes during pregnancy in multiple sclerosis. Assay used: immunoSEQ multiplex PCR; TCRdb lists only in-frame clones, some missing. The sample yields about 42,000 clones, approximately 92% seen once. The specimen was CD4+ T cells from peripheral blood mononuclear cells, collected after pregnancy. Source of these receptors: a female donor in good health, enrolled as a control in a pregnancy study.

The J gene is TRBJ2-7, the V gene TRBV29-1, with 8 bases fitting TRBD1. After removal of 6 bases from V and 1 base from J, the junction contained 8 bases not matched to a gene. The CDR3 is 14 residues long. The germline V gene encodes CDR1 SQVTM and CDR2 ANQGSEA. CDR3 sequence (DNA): TGCAGCGTCCTTGGGACAGGAGCTTCCTACGAGCAGTACTTC. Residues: CSVLGTGASYEQYF.

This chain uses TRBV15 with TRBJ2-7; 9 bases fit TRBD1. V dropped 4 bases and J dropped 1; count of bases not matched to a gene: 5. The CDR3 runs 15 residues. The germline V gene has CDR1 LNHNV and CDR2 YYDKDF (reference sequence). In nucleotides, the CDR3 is TGTGCCACCAGCACAACAGGGGGCCTTTCCTACGAGCAGTACTTC. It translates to CATSTTGGLSYEQYF.

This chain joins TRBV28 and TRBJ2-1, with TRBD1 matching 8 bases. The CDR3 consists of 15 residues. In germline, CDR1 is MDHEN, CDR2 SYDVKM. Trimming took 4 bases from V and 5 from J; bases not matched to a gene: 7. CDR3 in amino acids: CASSSGTGSDNEQFF. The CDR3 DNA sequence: TGTGCCAGCAGTTCCGGGACAGGCTCGGACAATGAGCAGTTCTTC.

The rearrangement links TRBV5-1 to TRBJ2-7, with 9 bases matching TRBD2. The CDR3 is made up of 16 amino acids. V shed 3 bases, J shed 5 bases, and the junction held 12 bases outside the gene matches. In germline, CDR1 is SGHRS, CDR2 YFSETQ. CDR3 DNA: TGCGCCAGCAGCTACGATCTTAGCGGGAGAATTGACGAGCAGTACTTC. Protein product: CASSYDLSGRIDEQYF.

For the CDR3, the DNA is TGTGCCAGCAGTGTGGGACAGGGGATTGCCGGGGAGCTGTTTTTT. This codes for CASSVGQGIAGELFF. The V call is TRBV9, the J call TRBJ2-2; TRBD1 matches at 10 bases. J gave up 6 bases and V 5 bases, and 7 bases lay outside the gene matches. CDR3 size: 15 residues. CDR1 SGDLS and CDR2 YYNGEE come from the germline V gene.

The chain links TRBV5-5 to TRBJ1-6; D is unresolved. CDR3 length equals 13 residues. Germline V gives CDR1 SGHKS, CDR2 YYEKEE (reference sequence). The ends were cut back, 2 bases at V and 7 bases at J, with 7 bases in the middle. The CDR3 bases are TGTGCCAGCAGCTTCCCCGAGAATTCACCCCTCCACTTT. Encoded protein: CASSFPENSPLHF.

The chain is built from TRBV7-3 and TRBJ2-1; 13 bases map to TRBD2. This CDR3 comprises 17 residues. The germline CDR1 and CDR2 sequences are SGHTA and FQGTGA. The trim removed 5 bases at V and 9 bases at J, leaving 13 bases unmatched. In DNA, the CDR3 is TGTGCCAGCAGCCCGCGGACTAGCGGGAGATTTAAGGGTGAGCAGTTCTTC. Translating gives CASSPRTSGRFKGEQFF.

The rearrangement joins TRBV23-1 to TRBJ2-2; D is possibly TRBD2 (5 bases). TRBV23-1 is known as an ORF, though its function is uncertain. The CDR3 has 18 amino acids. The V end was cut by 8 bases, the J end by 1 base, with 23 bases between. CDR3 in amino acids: CASGIVPVPGENTGELFF. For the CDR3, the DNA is TGCGCCAGCGGCATAGTCCCCGTTCCCGGGGAGAACACCGGGGAGCTGTTTTTT.